This T cell receptor beta chain was profiled in a study of cytomegalovirus exposure and HLA in healthy donors. This clone occurred a few times. Amplification used 60 Vbeta primers and 13 Jbeta primers. The method was immunoSEQ multiplex PCR; TCRdb's version includes in-frame clones alone and lacks a portion of them. The table lists 200,000 to 300,000 clones, 78% of them singletons, with about 0.47% in the top ten. The receptor's source is a boy younger than 18 in good health and CMV-seronegative. The specimen sequenced was PBMCs.

DNA of the CDR3: TGTGCCAGCAGGAGCACAGAAAGCCTTTACTATGGCTACACCTTC. It yields the protein CASRSTESLYYGYTF. The V call is TRBV2, the J call TRBJ1-2; no clear D gene. V lost 6 bases, J lost 3 bases, and 17 bases lay in between. The CDR3 totals 15 residues. In germline, CDR1 is SNHLY, CDR2 FYNNEI. The whole variable domain, filled in from reference TRBV2 and TRBJ1-2, reads EPEVTQTPSHQVTQMGQEVILRCVPISNHLYFYWYRQILGQKVEFLVSFYNNEISEKSEIFDDQFSVERPDGSNFTLKIRSTKLEDSAMYFCASRSTESLYYGYTFGSGTRLTVV.